This is a list of T cell receptor beta chains from one sample in a study of blood T cell repertoires in COVID-19. Produced via immunoSEQ multiplex PCR; TCRdb's table is partial and in-frame only. The repertoire consists of 350,000 to 400,000 clones, with 89% occurring once and the leading ten covering around 2.8%. The sequencing sample was made of peripheral blood. The origin of the receptors is a woman between 25 and 40 years old with COVID-19, enrolled during active disease. The CDR3 runs from the conserved cysteine through the conserved F or W. Each record gives: D gene, V gene, clone size, J gene, CDR3 protein, CDR3 DNA. The D gene is left open where the match is weak. Clone size, where shown, is once, few, many, or a class for clones that have expanded.

d_gene: TRBD1; v_gene: TRBV7-2; abundance: once; j_gene: TRBJ1-2; CDR3aa: CASSLDVPGTGTRGHTF; CDR3nt: TGTGCCAGCAGCTTAGATGTTCCCGGGACAGGGACGCGGGGCCACACCTTC
d_gene: TRBD2; v_gene: TRBV11-1; abundance: .; j_gene: TRBJ2-7; CDR3aa: CASSQVRGAYEQYF; CDR3nt: TGTGCCAGCAGTCAGGTGCGGGGGGCCTACGAGCAGTACTTC
d_gene: .; v_gene: TRBV11-2; abundance: .; j_gene: TRBJ2-5; CDR3aa: CASSSGGFQETQYF; CDR3nt: TGTGCCAGCAGCTCCGGGGGTTTCCAAGAGACCCAGTACTTC
d_gene: .; v_gene: TRBV6-5; abundance: .; j_gene: TRBJ2-7; CDR3aa: CASSYLSTVYEQYF; CDR3nt: TGTGCCAGCAGTTACCTCTCGACTGTCTATGAGCAGTACTTC
d_gene: .; v_gene: TRBV3-1/TRBV3-2; abundance: .; j_gene: TRBJ2-2; CDR3aa: CASSQARMARELFF; CDR3nt: TGTGCCAGCAGCCAAGCGAGGATGGCCCGGGAGCTGTTTTTT
d_gene: TRBD1; v_gene: TRBV25-1; abundance: once; j_gene: TRBJ2-7; CDR3aa: CASSHGQGMGEQYF; CDR3nt: TGTGCCAGCAGCCATGGACAGGGGATGGGCGAGCAGTACTTC
d_gene: TRBD1; v_gene: TRBV2; abundance: .; j_gene: TRBJ2-7; CDR3aa: CASSESGQVYEQYF; CDR3nt: TGTGCCAGCAGTGAGTCGGGACAGGTCTACGAGCAGTACTTC
d_gene: TRBD2; v_gene: TRBV7-8; abundance: .; j_gene: TRBJ2-1; CDR3aa: CASSSLAGDHNEQFF; CDR3nt: TGTGCCAGCAGCTCACTAGCGGGGGACCACAATGAGCAGTTCTTC
d_gene: .; v_gene: TRBV19; abundance: .; j_gene: TRBJ1-1; CDR3aa: CASSPPGLYGEAFF; CDR3nt: TGTGCCAGTAGTCCCCCCGGACTGTATGGGGAAGCTTTCTTT
d_gene: TRBD2; v_gene: TRBV5-1; abundance: .; j_gene: TRBJ2-7; CDR3aa: CASSLTRGGSYEQYF; CDR3nt: TGCGCCAGCAGCTTGACGCGGGGGGGATCCTACGAGCAGTACTTC
d_gene: TRBD1; v_gene: TRBV18; abundance: .; j_gene: TRBJ1-4; CDR3aa: CASSPVPGTGRTNEKLFF; CDR3nt: TGTGCCAGCTCCCCGGTTCCCGGGACAGGGCGGACTAATGAAAAACTGTTTTTT
d_gene: TRBD1; v_gene: TRBV27; abundance: few; j_gene: TRBJ1-3; CDR3aa: CASRPRQGGSGNTIYF; CDR3nt: TGTGCCAGCAGACCCCGACAGGGAGGCTCTGGAAACACCATATATTTT
d_gene: TRBD1; v_gene: TRBV11-2; abundance: .; j_gene: TRBJ2-1; CDR3aa: CASSPKRTGSLLTYNEQFF; CDR3nt: TGTGCCAGCAGCCCCAAGCGGACAGGGTCCCTCTTGACCTACAATGAGCAGTTCTTC
d_gene: .; v_gene: TRBV11-2; abundance: .; j_gene: TRBJ2-2; CDR3aa: CASSSQGLTNTGELFF; CDR3nt: TGTGCCAGCAGCTCCCAGGGACTGACGAACACCGGGGAGCTGTTTTTT
d_gene: TRBD1; v_gene: TRBV6-1; abundance: .; j_gene: TRBJ1-2; CDR3aa: CASSEGDRLIYGYTF; CDR3nt: TGTGCCAGCAGTGAAGGGGACAGACTAATCTATGGCTACACCTTC
d_gene: .; v_gene: TRBV15; abundance: .; j_gene: TRBJ2-5; CDR3aa: CATKDYQETQYF; CDR3nt: TGTGCCACCAAGGACTACCAAGAGACCCAGTACTTC
d_gene: .; v_gene: TRBV21-1; abundance: .; j_gene: TRBJ2-7; CDR3aa: CASSRMPMADEQYF; CDR3nt: TGTGCCAGCAGCAGGATGCCCATGGCGGACGAGCAGTACTTC
d_gene: TRBD2; v_gene: TRBV6-2/TRBV6-3; abundance: many; j_gene: TRBJ2-1; CDR3aa: CASSYPTSGGRYNEQFF; CDR3nt: TGTGCCAGCAGTTACCCGACTAGCGGGGGGCGTTACAATGAGCAGTTCTTC
d_gene: .; v_gene: TRBV6-1; abundance: .; j_gene: TRBJ2-5; CDR3aa: CASSYGQTQETQYF; CDR3nt: TGTGCCAGCAGTTATGGTCAGACACAAGAGACCCAGTACTTC
d_gene: .; v_gene: TRBV2; abundance: .; j_gene: TRBJ1-6; CDR3aa: CASSARADSPLHF; CDR3nt: TGTGCCAGCAGTGCCAGGGCGGATTCACCCCTCCACTTT
d_gene: TRBD1; v_gene: TRBV7-9; abundance: .; j_gene: TRBJ1-4; CDR3aa: CASSPGQGNEKLFF; CDR3nt: TGTGCCAGCAGCCCCGGACAGGGAAATGAAAAACTGTTTTTT
d_gene: .; v_gene: TRBV27; abundance: .; j_gene: TRBJ2-1; CDR3aa: CASSFGNTGSYNEQFF; CDR3nt: TGTGCCAGCAGTTTCGGAAATACAGGATCCTACAATGAGCAGTTCTTC
d_gene: .; v_gene: TRBV12-5; abundance: .; j_gene: TRBJ2-1; CDR3aa: CASSSALANYNEQFF; CDR3nt: TGTGCTAGTTCAAGCGCACTTGCAAACTACAATGAGCAGTTCTTC
d_gene: TRBD1; v_gene: TRBV28; abundance: .; j_gene: TRBJ1-1; CDR3aa: CASSLDLRDRTTEAFF; CDR3nt: TGTGCCAGCAGTTTAGATCTCCGGGACAGGACCACTGAAGCTTTCTTT
d_gene: TRBD1; v_gene: TRBV10-1; abundance: .; j_gene: TRBJ2-3; CDR3aa: CASSEGALRRDTQYF; CDR3nt: TGCGCCAGCAGCGAGGGGGCCCTGAGACGAGATACGCAGTATTTT
d_gene: .; v_gene: TRBV5-1; abundance: .; j_gene: TRBJ2-1; CDR3aa: CASSLVAWGVDEQFF; CDR3nt: TGCGCCAGCAGCTTGGTAGCTTGGGGGGTCGATGAGCAGTTCTTC
d_gene: .; v_gene: TRBV24-1; abundance: .; j_gene: TRBJ1-1; CDR3aa: CATGVEAFF; CDR3nt: TGTGCCACAGGGGTTGAAGCTTTCTTT
d_gene: .; v_gene: TRBV6-5; abundance: .; j_gene: TRBJ2-2; CDR3aa: CASSSLTGRPTGELFF; CDR3nt: TGTGCCAGCAGTTCTCTGACAGGGAGGCCTACCGGGGAGCTGTTTTTT
d_gene: TRBD1; v_gene: TRBV18; abundance: .; j_gene: TRBJ1-1; CDR3aa: CASSPGQGVVNTEAFF; CDR3nt: TGTGCCAGCTCACCGGGACAGGGTGTTGTGAACACTGAAGCTTTCTTT
d_gene: TRBD2; v_gene: TRBV2; abundance: .; j_gene: TRBJ2-1; CDR3aa: CASSGLAGNPYNEQFF; CDR3nt: TGTGCCAGCAGTGGACTAGCGGGAAACCCATACAATGAGCAGTTCTTC
d_gene: .; v_gene: TRBV5-8; abundance: .; j_gene: TRBJ1-1; CDR3aa: CASSFRRTEAFF; CDR3nt: TGTGCCAGCAGCTTCAGGCGCACGGAAGCTTTCTTT
d_gene: TRBD2; v_gene: TRBV5-5; abundance: .; j_gene: TRBJ2-3; CDR3aa: CASRAAVSGGAEDTQYF; CDR3nt: TGTGCCAGCAGGGCGGCCGTAAGCGGGGGGGCGGAAGATACGCAGTATTTT